This is a list of T cell receptor beta chains from one sample in a study of blood T cell repertoires in COVID-19. Measured with immunoSEQ multiplex PCR; TCRdb has only the in-frame clones, and not every one. The sample comprises 120,000 to 150,000 clones, 85% to 90% of which are singletons, and roughly 11% rests with the top ten. The specimen sequenced was peripheral blood. These receptor sequences come from a woman older than 75 with acute or convalescent COVID-19. The CDR3 runs from the conserved cysteine through the conserved F or W. Fields, in order: V gene, J gene, clone size, CDR3 length, D gene, CDR3 protein, CDR3 DNA. The D gene is left open where the match is weak. Rows give clone size only sometimes, using once, few, many, or a class for an expanded clone.

TRBV6-2/TRBV6-3	TRBJ1-2	-	13	-	CASSQGQYYGYTF	TGTGCCAGCAGTCAGGGACAATACTATGGCTACACCTTC
TRBV7-6	TRBJ2-3	-	17	TRBD2	CASSLVTSGGLRDTQYF	TGTGCCAGCAGCTTAGTCACTAGCGGGGGCCTTCGGGATACGCAGTATTTT
TRBV12-3/TRBV12-4	TRBJ2-5	-	13	-	CASSPDSKGLQYF	TGTGCCAGCAGTCCAGACAGTAAAGGTCTCCAGTACTTC
TRBV5-4	TRBJ1-1	-	14	TRBD1	CASSLTGRRTEAFF	TGTGCCAGCAGCCTGACAGGGAGAAGGACTGAAGCTTTCTTT
TRBV30	TRBJ1-1	once	11	-	CAWTQEQEAFF	TGTGCCTGGACCCAAGAACAAGAAGCTTTCTTT
TRBV5-1	TRBJ1-1	-	14	-	CASSLGAPGTEAFF	TGCGCCAGCAGCTTGGGGGCCCCAGGGACTGAAGCTTTCTTT
TRBV19	TRBJ1-4	-	17	TRBD1	CASSLPGQGFKSEKLFF	TGTGCCAGTAGTTTGCCGGGACAGGGGTTTAAGAGTGAAAAACTGTTTTTT
TRBV28	TRBJ1-2	few	12	-	CASSSPGWGYTF	TGTGCCAGCAGTTCTCCAGGGTGGGGCTACACCTTC
TRBV6-5	TRBJ1-1	-	13	TRBD1	CASSSPGQAEAFF	TGTGCCAGCAGTTCCCCCGGACAGGCTGAAGCTTTCTTT
TRBV11-2	TRBJ2-7	-	14	-	CASSSDTVSYEQYF	TGTGCCAGCAGCTCAGACACGGTATCCTACGAGCAGTACTTC
TRBV7-3	TRBJ2-7	-	13	-	CASSLSGSSEQYF	TGTGCCAGCAGCTTAAGTGGGAGTTCCGAGCAGTACTTC
TRBV6-6	TRBJ2-5	-	13	TRBD1	CASSQGATKTQYF	TGTGCCAGCAGCCAGGGGGCGACTAAGACCCAGTACTTC
TRBV6-6	TRBJ2-2	-	15	-	CASSYGGADTGELFF	TGTGCCAGCAGTTACGGGGGGGCGGACACCGGGGAGCTGTTTTTT
TRBV6-5	TRBJ1-2	-	13	-	CASSSSLGRSYTF	TGTGCCAGCAGTTCCTCGCTGGGGCGGAGCTACACCTTC
TRBV7-2	TRBJ2-7	once	14	-	CASSLEGRVSEQYF	TGTGCCAGCAGCTTAGAGGGCAGGGTAAGCGAGCAGTACTTC
TRBV3-1/TRBV3-2	TRBJ2-7	-	15	-	CASSQDQTAGYEQYF	TGTGCCAGCAGCCAAGATCAGACAGCAGGCTACGAGCAGTACTTC
TRBV2	TRBJ1-4	-	14	-	CASRYEGAVEKLFF	TGTGCCAGCAGATATGAAGGGGCGGTTGAAAAACTGTTTTTT
TRBV5-6	TRBJ2-7	-	14	TRBD1	CASSFRDRPREQYF	TGTGCCAGCAGCTTCCGGGACAGGCCTCGGGAGCAGTACTTC
TRBV5-6	TRBJ2-3	-	13	-	CASSLGSADTQYF	TGTGCCAGCAGCTTGGGTTCCGCAGATACGCAGTATTTT
TRBV5-4	TRBJ2-1	-	16	TRBD2	CASSLFASGGYNEQFF	TGTGCCAGCAGCTTGTTTGCTAGCGGGGGGTACAATGAGCAGTTCTTC
TRBV18	TRBJ1-2	-	13	TRBD1	CASSPDRGRGYTF	TGTGCCAGCTCACCGGACAGGGGACGGGGCTACACCTTC
TRBV10-3	TRBJ1-5	-	14	TRBD1	CAISHDRGNQPQHF	TGTGCCATCAGCCACGACAGGGGCAATCAGCCCCAGCATTTT
TRBV19	TRBJ1-2	-	13	-	CASSTGSNYGYTF	TGTGCCAGTAGTACAGGGTCTAACTATGGCTACACCTTC
TRBV5-1	TRBJ1-1	-	16	TRBD1	CASSVTQGAPSTEAFF	TGCGCCAGCAGCGTGACACAGGGGGCACCGAGCACTGAAGCTTTCTTT
TRBV5-6	TRBJ2-7	-	12	-	CASSLFTSAQYF	TGTGCCAGCAGCTTATTTACGAGCGCGCAGTACTTC
TRBV11-2	TRBJ2-1	once	16	TRBD2	CASRESGGLSYNEQFF	TGTGCCAGCAGAGAAAGCGGGGGGCTTTCCTACAATGAGCAGTTCTTC
TRBV5-1	TRBJ1-1	-	12	-	CASSELQGTAFF	TGCGCCAGCAGCGAATTGCAGGGAACAGCTTTCTTT
TRBV10-1	TRBJ2-2	few	13	-	CASSEMTAGELFF	TGCGCCAGCAGTGAGATGACAGCCGGGGAGCTGTTTTTT
TRBV4-3	TRBJ2-3	-	16	-	CASSQDLRTARLTQYF	TGCGCCAGCAGCCAAGATCTACGGACAGCGAGACTAACGCAGTATTTT
TRBV7-2	TRBJ1-3	-	14	TRBD1	CASSLVQGTSSIYF	TGTGCCAGCAGCTTAGTACAGGGGACATCTTCCATATATTTT
TRBV30	TRBJ1-3	-	13	-	CAWSDRSGNTIYF	TGTGCCTGGAGTGACAGATCTGGAAACACCATATATTTT
TRBV12-3/TRBV12-4	TRBJ2-7	-	13	-	CASRLTVSYEQYF	TGTGCCAGCAGGTTGACAGTTTCCTACGAGCAGTACTTC
TRBV12-3/TRBV12-4	TRBJ1-1	-	13	-	CASSFRPGLEAFF	TGTGCCAGCAGTTTCCGACCGGGACTTGAAGCTTTCTTT
TRBV19	TRBJ1-5	-	18	TRBD1	CASSGRTGQPYSNQPQHF	TGTGCCAGTAGTGGGCGTACGGGACAGCCTTATAGCAATCAGCCCCAGCATTTT
TRBV3-1/TRBV3-2	TRBJ1-2	-	14	TRBD1	CASSQPGQAYGYTF	TGTGCCAGCAGCCAGCCCGGACAGGCATATGGCTACACCTTC
TRBV3-1/TRBV3-2	TRBJ1-2	few	15	-	CASSQLVGRANGYTF	TGTGCCAGCAGCCAATTAGTAGGCAGGGCGAATGGCTACACCTTC
TRBV5-1	TRBJ2-2	few	17	TRBD1	CASSLAMDNRGTGELFF	TGCGCCAGCAGCTTGGCCATGGATAACAGGGGGACCGGGGAGCTGTTTTTT
TRBV11-1	TRBJ1-3	-	14	-	CASSHGRARNTIYF	TGTGCCAGCAGCCATGGGAGGGCGCGAAACACCATATATTTT
TRBV5-6	TRBJ1-1	-	14	TRBD1	CASSTVPGQGGAFF	TGTGCCAGCAGCACCGTCCCGGGACAGGGTGGAGCTTTCTTT
TRBV5-1	TRBJ2-7	-	16	-	CASSLGPGQVAYEQYF	TGCGCCAGCAGCTTGGGGCCAGGACAAGTAGCCTACGAGCAGTACTTC
TRBV15	TRBJ1-1	-	16	TRBD1	CATSRAPGTGDTEAFF	TGTGCCACCAGCAGAGCTCCCGGGACAGGGGATACTGAAGCTTTCTTT
TRBV7-9	TRBJ1-4	-	15	-	CASSSRAASNEKLFF	TGTGCCAGCAGCTCCCGGGCCGCTAGCAATGAAAAACTGTTTTTT
TRBV5-5	TRBJ1-3	few	13	-	CASSLAYRNTIYF	TGTGCCAGCAGCTTGGCCTACCGAAACACCATATATTTT
TRBV5-1	TRBJ1-3	-	15	-	CASSLEGRGESTIYF	TGCGCCAGCAGCTTGGAGGGCAGGGGCGAAAGCACCATATATTTT
TRBV6-5	TRBJ2-5	-	14	-	CASRRGSLQETQYF	TGTGCCAGCCGAAGGGGGAGCTTACAAGAGACCCAGTACTTC
TRBV29-1	TRBJ1-1	-	13	TRBD1	CSVGQGLNTEAFF	TGCAGCGTAGGACAGGGCTTGAACACTGAAGCTTTCTTT
TRBV5-4	TRBJ2-7	-	14	TRBD1	CASSLADRGHEQYF	TGTGCCAGCAGCTTGGCAGACAGGGGGCACGAGCAGTACTTC
TRBV5-1	TRBJ1-1	-	17	-	CASSLPQVGVRNTEAFF	TGCGCCAGCAGCTTGCCTCAAGTGGGCGTGCGGAACACTGAAGCTTTCTTT
TRBV10-3	TRBJ2-7	-	15	-	CAISDAQGISYEQYF	TGTGCCATCAGTGATGCTCAGGGGATCTCCTACGAGCAGTACTTC